A selection of T cell receptor beta chains follows, all from one sample in a study of regulatory T cells in long-lasting Graves disease. TCRdb re-called the multiplex PCR reads with MiXCR, one entry per CDR3 protein. The sample consists of hundreds of thousands of distinct CDR3 sequences, approximately 15% of them appearing once. The same data also went into a second study, on T cells in Graves' hyperthyroidism and ophthalmopathy.

The sequencing here drew on peripheral blood mononuclear cells (PBMCs), taken at new diagnosis, from a patient treated with antithyroid drugs. Receptors originate from a woman aged 25-40 years with Graves disease. Both conserved end residues are part of each CDR3.

TRBJ2-1	TRBV7-3	CASSSLNAEQFF
TRBJ1-5	TRBV30	CAWSGLDGGHGQPQHF
TRBJ1-5	TRBV2	CASTPVGRSYSNQPQHF
TRBJ2-3	TRBV7-3	CASSPTIFGAEDTQYF
TRBJ1-3	TRBV28	CASSRKGVPGNTIYF
TRBJ1-5	TRBV6-5	CASSYSMGGRGQNQPQHF
TRBJ1-4	TRBV9	CASSAVPGEKLFF
TRBJ2-1	TRBV13	CASSYLTGYSQQFF
TRBJ2-7	TRBV12-3/TRBV12-4	CASRDTGSYEQYF
TRBJ1-1	TRBV2	CASRITGTNTEAFF
TRBJ1-5	TRBV7-8	CASSSMGQGRVRFQPQHF
TRBJ1-1	TRBV13	CASSPRWGLTTEAFF
TRBJ2-1	TRBV28	CASSYRVSGVYNEQFF
TRBJ1-6	TRBV7-9	CASSLLGQGASPLHF
TRBJ1-1	TRBV5-5	CASSPGGQGTEAFF
TRBJ1-2	TRBV28	CASENTTNYGYTF
TRBJ2-4	TRBV19	CASSPSGAVIQYF
TRBJ1-4	TRBV30	CAWSEGNEKLFF
TRBJ2-3	TRBV28	CASSLAEDWGDTQYF
TRBJ2-7	TRBV20-1	CSATRDRAVEQYF
TRBJ1-1	TRBV7-9	CASSLGDTITLNTEAFF
TRBJ2-7	TRBV9	CASSLANSGSPYEQYF
TRBJ2-1	TRBV7-3	CASSKTSGRWNEQFF
TRBJ1-2	TRBV28	CASSPLGTGNRLNYGYTF
TRBJ1-2	TRBV24-1	CATSGKGQYYGYTF
TRBJ2-7	TRBV29-1	CSAWTGGMGYF
TRBJ2-5	TRBV20-1	CSAVLPSGRWTQYF
TRBJ2-5	TRBV20-1	CSASAPAETQYF
TRBJ2-3	TRBV15	CATSRDRALDTQYF